This T cell receptor beta chain emerged from a study of identical twins. From germline, CDR1 is LGHDT and CDR2 YNNKEL (reference sequence). There are 14 residues in the CDR3. V dropped 0 bases and J dropped 6 bases, with 11 bases sitting between them. Concerning this clonotype itself: As yet, its antigen is unknown.

A universal primer site was created by template switching, with the cDNA bearing unique molecular identifiers. Each CDR3 protein is one row after TCRdb ran MiXCR on the 5' RACE reads. Of 510,000 or so distinct CDR3 sequences listed, roughly 15% are singletons. Study outcomes and limitations: Excess sharing by twins proved weaker in beta out-of-frame sequences. Modeled out-of-frame TCR alpha sharing in monozygotic twins fell below observed levels.

The same sample was also used in a study of yellow fever vaccine responses in identical twins.

This receptor was identified in a woman aged 18-35 years in good health. Material: CD4+ T cells sorted from blood. This chain links TRBV3-1 with TRBJ1-1; D gene ambiguous. CDR3 DNA: TGTGCCAGCAGCCAAGATCAAGGGAGCTCTGAAGCTTTCTTT. Translation: CASSQDQGSSEAFF.